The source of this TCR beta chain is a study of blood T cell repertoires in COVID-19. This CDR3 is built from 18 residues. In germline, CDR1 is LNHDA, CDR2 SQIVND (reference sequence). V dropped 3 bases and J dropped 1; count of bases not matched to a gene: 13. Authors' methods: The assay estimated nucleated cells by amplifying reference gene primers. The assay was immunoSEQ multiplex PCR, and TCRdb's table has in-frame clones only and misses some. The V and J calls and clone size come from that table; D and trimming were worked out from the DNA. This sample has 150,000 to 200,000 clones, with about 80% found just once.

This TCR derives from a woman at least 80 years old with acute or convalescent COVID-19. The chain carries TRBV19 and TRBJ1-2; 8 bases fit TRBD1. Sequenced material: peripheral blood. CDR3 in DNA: TGTGCCAGTAGTATGGTCGGACAGGGTGCCCACATTAACTATGGCTACACCTTC. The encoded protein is CASSMVGQGAHINYGYTF.